A single sample gave rise to the 21 T cell receptor beta chains below, sequenced in a study of identical twins. MiXCR, run by TCRdb on the 5' RACE reads, gives a single entry per CDR3 protein. The table lists some 760,000 distinct CDR3 sequences, around a sixth of them singletons. The same data also contributed to another study, on T cells expressing NK-cell markers.

Sequencing was done on a sample of PBMCs. The receptors derive from a woman aged 18 to 35 in good health.

The rearrangement uses TRBV4-2 and TRBJ2-1, with a possible D match to TRBD2 (6 bases). The CDR3 is 16 residues long. Trimming shortened V by 0 bases and J by 4 bases, and 13 bases separated the two germline ends. Germline V gives CDR1 LGHNA, CDR2 YNFKEQ. CDR3 coding DNA: TGTGCCAGCAGCCAAGATGACGGGGGAGAGTACAATGAGCAGTTCTTC. It yields the protein CASSQDDGGEYNEQFF.

This clonotype occurred many times. CDR3 sequence (DNA): TGTGCCAGCAGCGGGACAGGGGGCTCACCCCTCCACTTT. It yields the protein CASSGTGGSPLHF. The rearrangement links TRBV9 to TRBJ1-6; 11 nucleotides line up with TRBD1. V lost 3 bases, J lost 10 bases, and 0 bases stayed unmatched. From germline, CDR1 is SGDLS and CDR2 YYNGEE. The CDR3 is 13 residues long. Based on the CDR3 plus reference TRBV9 and TRBJ1-6, the full variable domain is DSGVTQTPKHLITATGQRVTLRCSPRSGDLSVYWYQQSLDQGLQFLIQYYNGEERAKGNILERFSAQQFPDLHSELNLSSLELGDSALYFCASSGTGGSPLHFGNGTRLTVT.

The genes are TRBV20-1 and TRBJ2-2, with TRBD2 matching 9 bases. Trimming removed 6 bases from V and 0 bases from J; junction bases left unmatched: 8. The CDR3 runs to 16 residues. The V gene's germline CDR1 is DFQATT and CDR2 SNEGSKA (reference sequence). CDR3 sequence reads: CSAQSGGGANTGELFF. In DNA, the CDR3 is TGCAGTGCCCAAAGTGGCGGGGGGGCGAACACCGGGGAGCTGTTTTTT.

The rearrangement joins TRBV19 to TRBJ1-2; a possible D gene is TRBD1 (5 bases). CDR3 length: 14 residues. Germline-derived CDR1 and CDR2 are LNHDA and SQIVND (reference sequence). Trimming stripped 3 bases from V and 3 bases from J, with 11 bases between. In DNA, the CDR3 is TGTGCCAGTAGTATGCAGGGTGGTGACTATGGCTACACCTTC. It is translated as CASSMQGGDYGYTF.

A note on this clonotype: One end of the junction does not line up with germline, which may come from a read error. The CDR3 DNA is TGTGCCAGCAGCGCGGGACAGTCCTACGAGCAGTACTTC. This encodes CASSAGQSYEQYF. This rearrangement joins TRBV4-1 to TRBJ2-7, with D perhaps TRBD1 (7 bases). The germline V gene has CDR1 MGHRA and CDR2 YSYEKL. The CDR3 contains 13 residues.

This chain joins TRBV20-1 and TRBJ2-7, with 10 bases identical to TRBD2. The V and J ends lost 5 bases and 3 bases, in that order; junction bases with no gene match: 4. The CDR3 has 13 residues. Germline V CDR1 and CDR2: DFQATT, SNEGSKA (reference sequence). The DNA for the CDR3 is TGCAGTGCTTTACTAGCGGGAAACTACGAGCAGTACTTC. Translation: CSALLAGNYEQYF.

The J gene is TRBJ2-2, the V gene TRBV5-1; D is perhaps TRBD1 (6 bases). The germline V gene encodes CDR1 SGHRS and CDR2 YFSETQ. Trimming stripped 0 bases from V and 4 bases from J, with 13 bases between. CDR3 length equals 16 residues. The CDR3 spells CASSLGRTALTGELFF. Written as DNA, the CDR3 is TGCGCCAGCAGCTTGGGTAGGACAGCTCTCACCGGGGAGCTGTTTTTT. Variable domain in full (rest from reference TRBV5-1 and TRBJ2-2): KAGVTQTPRYLIKTRGQQVTLSCSPISGHRSVSWYQQTPGQGLQFLFEYFSETQRNKGNFPGRFSGRQFSNSRSEMNVSTLELGDSALYLCASSLGRTALTGELFFGEGSRLTVL.

The chain uses TRBV6-5 and TRBJ2-3; the D gene is possibly TRBD2 (7 bases). The CDR3 is made up of 18 amino acids. V lost 0 bases and J lost 6, with 22 bases in between. Germline V lookup: CDR1 MNHEY, CDR2 SVGAGI. The CDR3 DNA reads as TGTGCCAGCAGTTACTCGAAGCCCGGCGGAGGGGGGGGTGATACGCAGTATTTT. Protein sequence: CASSYSKPGGGGGDTQYF.

In this sample, this clonotype turned up once. The chain couples TRBV27 to TRBJ2-3, with TRBD2 matching 10 bases. J lost 6 bases, V lost 3 bases, and 3 bases had no gene match. CDR3 size: 14 residues. In germline, CDR1 is MNHEY, CDR2 SMNVEV (reference sequence). The DNA for the CDR3 is TGTGCCAGCAGTTTCGGACTAGCGGCGGATACGCAGTATTTT. Its translation is CASSFGLAADTQYF.

This chain links TRBV20-1 with TRBJ2-1, with 9 bases that match TRBD2. The V gene's germline CDR1 is DFQATT and CDR2 SNEGSKA (reference sequence). With V trimmed by 0 bases and J by 6 bases, 6 bases remained unmatched. The CDR3 spans 15 residues. The CDR3 DNA is TGCAGTGCTAGAGATGGGGCGGGAGGGATCAATGAGCAGTTCTTC. It specifies CSARDGAGGINEQFF.

This chain's CDR3 is CASSLLEEGLGDTQYF. The CDR3 nucleotides are TGTGCCAGCTCACTTCTAGAGGAGGGCCTAGGAGATACGCAGTATTTT. The rearrangement joins TRBV18 to TRBJ2-3; maybe TRBD2 (6 bases). Trimming removed 4 bases at V and 5 bases at J, with 19 bases between. Germline V CDR1 and CDR2: KGHSH, LQKENI. The CDR3 has 16 residues.

Remarks on this clonotype: The CDR3 carries no conserved terminal phenylalanine or tryptophan, so it likely arises from a read error. The DNA is left out, because the CDR3 cannot be placed on it with certainty; the CDR3 is given as TCRdb lists it. The chain has TRBV20-1 and TRBJ2-7; the DNA was not used to check the table's D call, TRBD2. Germline CDR1 reads DFQATT; CDR2 reads SNEGSKA (reference sequence). The CDR3 is 12 residues long, counting both termini. The chain's CDR3 is CSARVPGGRTAL.

This chain links TRBV4-3 with TRBJ2-7, with unresolved D. Trimming pared 2 bases from V and 3 bases from J, leaving 11 bases between. CDR1 LGHNA and CDR2 YSLEER come from the germline V gene. The CDR3 sequence is 14 residues long. CDR3 region: CASSQYGNNYEQYF. For the CDR3, the DNA is TGCGCCAGCAGCCAATATGGGAACAACTACGAGCAGTACTTC.

The rearrangement uses TRBV7-2 and TRBJ2-3; D gene uncertain. The CDR3 covers 13 residues. Trimming removed 1 base at V and 4 bases at J, with 6 bases between. Germline assignment: CDR1 SGHTA and CDR2 FQGNSA. CDR3 DNA sequence: TGTGCCAGCAGCTTAGGGCTCTCAGATACGCAGTATTTT. It codes for CASSLGLSDTQYF.

The CDR3 DNA sequence: TGTGCCAGCAGTTACTCGGGGGCGCAGCCCCAGCATTTT. Translating gives CASSYSGAQPQHF. The V and J genes are TRBV6-2 or TRBV6-3 and TRBJ1-5; weak D call: TRBD1 (6 bases). CDR1 MNHEY and CDR2 SVGEGT come from the germline V gene. V shed 0 bases and J shed 7 bases, with 7 bases lying between them. The CDR3 spans 13 residues.

This clonotype was detected ten times or more. The chain joins TRBV10-3 to TRBJ1-5; 7 nucleotides align to TRBD1. The length of the CDR3 is 15 residues. CDR1 is ENHRY, CDR2 SYGVKD, per germline. Trimming cost V 4 bases and J 5 bases; bases outside gene matches: 8. The DNA of the CDR3 is TGTGCCATCAGTGCTACAGGGGTTTTAGATCAGCCCCAGCATTTT. Amino acid sequence: CAISATGVLDQPQHF.

The chain uses TRBV5-1 and TRBJ2-1, with TRBD2 as a possible D gene (6 bases). Trimming pared 4 bases from V and 8 bases from J, leaving 19 bases between. The CDR3 extends over 15 amino acids. CDR1 and CDR2 from the germline V gene are SGHRS and YFSETQ. CDR3 loop: CASSPGATANYEQFF. In DNA form, the CDR3 reads TGCGCCAGCAGCCCGGGAGCGACTGCCAATTATGAGCAGTTCTTC.

This clonotype turned up a few times. The chain combines TRBV12-3 or TRBV12-4 with TRBJ1-1; no clear D. The V end lost 7 bases, the J end lost 0 bases, and 12 bases lay between the germline ends. This CDR3 has 14 amino acids. In DNA, the CDR3 is TGTGCCAGCACCCGGTCGCAATTGAACACTGAAGCTTTCTTT. Its translation: CASTRSQLNTEAFF.

This chain links TRBV11-1 with TRBJ2-6, with a tentative D call TRBD1 (5 bases). Trimming cost V 2 bases and J 2 bases, with 16 bases left between them. The CDR3 length is 18 residues. Germline CDR1 and CDR2: SGHAT and FQDESV (reference sequence). CDR3: CASSLFGRTQPGANVLTF. DNA of the CDR3: TGTGCCAGCAGCTTATTTGGACGGACACAGCCTGGGGCCAACGTCCTGACTTTC.

This clonotype was observed a handful of times. The V gene is TRBV5-1, the J gene TRBJ2-5; D is possibly TRBD1 or TRBD2 (5 bases each). The length of the CDR3 is 15 residues. Trimming stripped 3 bases from V and 3 bases from J, with 15 bases between. Germline CDR1 and CDR2: SGHRS and YFSETQ. The CDR3 reads CASSSGPTPKETQYF. The CDR3 coding sequence is TGCGCCAGCAGCTCGGGACCGACCCCTAAAGAGACCCAGTACTTC.

This chain links TRBV30 with TRBJ1-5; D uncertain. Germline CDR1 and CDR2: GTSNPN and SVGIG (reference sequence). This CDR3 region has 13 residues. Trimming pared 5 bases from V and 2 bases from J, leaving 10 bases between. The CDR3 region is CAWGPQGNQPQHF. Here the CDR3 DNA reads TGTGCCTGGGGTCCCCAGGGCAATCAGCCCCAGCATTTT.